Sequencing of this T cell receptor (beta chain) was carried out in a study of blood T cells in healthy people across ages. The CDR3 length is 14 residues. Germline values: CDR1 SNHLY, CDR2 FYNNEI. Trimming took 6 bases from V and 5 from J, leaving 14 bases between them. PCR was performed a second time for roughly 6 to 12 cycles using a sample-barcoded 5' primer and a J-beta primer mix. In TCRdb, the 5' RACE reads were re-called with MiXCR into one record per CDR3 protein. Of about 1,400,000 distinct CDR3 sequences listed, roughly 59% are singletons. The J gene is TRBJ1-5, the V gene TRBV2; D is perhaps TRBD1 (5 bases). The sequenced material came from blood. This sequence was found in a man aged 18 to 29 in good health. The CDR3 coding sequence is TGTGCCAGCAGCCTGGGACGTTCGGATCAGCCCCAGCATTTT. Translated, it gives CASSLGRSDQPQHF.